The 18 T cell receptor beta chains presented below share a single source sample, sequenced in a study of long-term antiretroviral therapy in people with HIV. The assay, immunoSEQ v3.0, was run at survey level. The assay was immunoSEQ multiplex PCR, and TCRdb's table has in-frame clones only and misses some. Among some 16,000 clones listed, 77% were seen once. The sequences come from unsorted PBMCs, collected 2.1 years after starting antiretroviral therapy. The receptors derive from a man between 40 and 49 years old with HIV.

This rearrangement joins TRBV7-9 to TRBJ1-1, with a possible D match to TRBD1 (6 bases). Trimming removed 5 bases from V and 2 bases from J, with 18 bases in between. The CDR3 sequence is 16 residues long. Germline V CDR1 and CDR2: SEHNR, FQNEAQ (reference sequence). The CDR3 DNA sequence: TGTGCCAGCAGCGTTAGGGCCGGGGGCGGTAACACTGAAGCTTTCTTT. It yields the protein CASSVRAGGGNTEAFF.

The CDR3 spells CASSLGGDQETQYF. CDR3 nucleotides: TGTGCCAGCAGCTTAGGCGGGGACCAAGAGACCCAGTACTTC. The chain links TRBV5-6 to TRBJ2-5; D perhaps matches TRBD2 (6 bases). V was trimmed by 2 bases and J by 0 bases, leaving 8 bases between them. Germline V lookup: CDR1 SGHDT, CDR2 YYEEEE. This CDR3 is 14 amino acids long.

Note on this clone: The identical CDR3 is also encoded by other nucleotide sequences in the sample. The rearrangement joins TRBV6-6 to TRBJ2-2; 8 bases are shared with TRBD1. From germline, CDR1 is MNHNY and CDR2 SVGAGI (reference sequence). V shed 2 bases, J shed 6 bases, and the junction held 5 bases outside the gene matches. This CDR3 is 15 amino acids long. The CDR3 loop is CASSYVQGAAGELFF. The CDR3, as DNA: TGTGCCAGCAGTTACGTGCAGGGGGCGGCCGGGGAGCTGTTTTTT.

Written as DNA, the CDR3 is TGTGCCAGCAGCCGCGCAAGGGGAAACACCATATATTTT. This encodes CASSRARGNTIYF. The V gene is TRBV11-2, the J gene TRBJ1-3; no clear D gene. The length of the CDR3 is 13 residues. With 5 bases removed from V and 4 bases from J, the gap between germline ends came to 9 bases. The V gene's germline CDR1 is SGHAT and CDR2 FQNNGV.

The chain has TRBV25-1 and TRBJ2-7; D perhaps matches TRBD1 (5 bases). The CDR3 spans 15 residues. Trimming removed 4 bases at V and 2 bases at J, with 15 bases between. Germline V gene lookup returns CDR1 MGHDK and CDR2 SYGVNS. CDR3 nucleotides: TGTGCCAGCAGTGGGTCTAAGGGGTCGGCCTACGAGCAGTACTTC. It specifies CASSGSKGSAYEQYF.

The V and J genes are TRBV10-1 and TRBJ2-3; no reliable D call. The CDR3 sequence is 13 residues long. Germline V gene sequence: CDR1 WNHNN, CDR2 SYGVQD (reference sequence). Trimming shortened V by 3 bases and J by 7 bases, and 11 bases separated the two germline ends. The CDR3 here is CASSEGGLNTQYF. CDR3 DNA sequence: TGCGCCAGCAGTGAAGGTGGCTTGAATACGCAGTATTTT.

The rearrangement uses TRBV5-1 and TRBJ1-1; D is ambiguous. V lost 0 bases, J lost 0 bases, and 6 bases lay in between. The CDR3 has 14 amino acids. Germline CDR1 and CDR2: SGHRS and YFSETQ. CDR3 region: CASSLAPLNTEAFF. The CDR3 nucleotides read TGCGCCAGCAGCTTGGCACCGCTGAACACTGAAGCTTTCTTT. Variable domain in full (rest from reference TRBV5-1 and TRBJ1-1): KAGVTQTPRYLIKTRGQQVTLSCSPISGHRSVSWYQQTPGQGLQFLFEYFSETQRNKGNFPGRFSGRQFSNSRSEMNVSTLELGDSALYLCASSLAPLNTEAFFGQGTRLTVV.

V and J are TRBV7-9 and TRBJ1-4; tentatively, D is TRBD1 (5 bases). The germline V and J ends were trimmed by 5 bases and 5 bases, with 15 bases remaining between them. The CDR3 totals 15 residues. The V gene's germline CDR1 is SEHNR and CDR2 FQNEAQ (reference sequence). CDR3: CASSDADTWNEKLFF. The CDR3 DNA reads as TGTGCCAGCAGCGATGCGGACACCTGGAATGAAAAACTGTTTTTT. The full variable domain, completed using reference TRBV7-9 and TRBJ1-4, is DTGVSQNPRHKITKRGQNVTFRCDPISEHNRLYWYRQTLGQGPEFLTYFQNEAQLEKSRLLSDRFSAERPKGSFSTLEIQRTEQGDSAMYLCASSDADTWNEKLFFGSGTQLSVL.

The chain links TRBV27 to TRBJ1-2; the D gene is possibly TRBD1 (5 bases). This CDR3 contains 14 residues. V lost 3 bases, J lost 4 bases, and 12 bases lay in between. Germline V gene lookup returns CDR1 MNHEY and CDR2 SMNVEV (reference sequence). The CDR3 is CASSFGGTRYGYTF. CDR3 DNA sequence: TGTGCCAGCAGTTTTGGGGGTACCCGCTATGGCTACACCTTC.

In this sample, this clone turned up a few times. V and J are TRBV21-1 and TRBJ1-5; the D call TRBD1 from the table was never checked on the DNA. TRBV21-1 is listed as a pseudogene. This CDR3 is 17 amino acids long. CDR3 DNA: TGTGCCAGCAGCACAGGCCCTGGATCCGTAAGCAATCAGCCCCAGCATTTT. The encoded protein is CASSTGPGSVSNQPQHF.

The chain carries TRBV6-1 and TRBJ2-3; 7 nucleotides align to TRBD1. CDR3 length equals 13 residues. After removal of 5 bases from V and 4 bases from J, the junction contained 3 bases not matched to a gene. Germline CDR1 reads MNHNS; CDR2 reads SASEGT. The CDR3 region has the DNA TGTGCCAGCAGTTGGCAGGGGGCAGATACGCAGTATTTT. This translates into CASSWQGADTQYF.

The CDR3 loop reads CASSPRGTPNTEAFF. The CDR3 DNA reads as TGTGCCAGCAGCCCCCGGGGCACCCCGAACACTGAAGCTTTCTTT. The chain has TRBV7-9 and TRBJ1-1, with TRBD1 as a possible D gene (5 bases). V dropped 5 bases and J dropped 1 base, with 14 bases sitting between them. CDR1 is SEHNR and CDR2 is FQNEAQ in the germline V gene (reference sequence). The CDR3 is 15 amino acids.

The genes are TRBV19 and TRBJ1-5; 9 nucleotides match TRBD1. CDR1 LNHDA and CDR2 SQIVND come from the germline V gene (reference sequence). Trimming removed 1 base from V and 7 bases from J; junction bases left unmatched: 8. The CDR3 runs 16 residues. Written as DNA, the CDR3 is TGTGCCAGTAGTATAGGTTCACAGGGGGCAGGACAGCCCCAGCATTTT. Translation: CASSIGSQGAGQPQHF.

V and J are TRBV6-6 and TRBJ1-5; 12 bases fit TRBD1. After removal of 4 bases from V and 5 bases from J, the junction contained 3 bases not matched to a gene. Germline CDR1 is MNHNY and CDR2 is SVGAGI (reference sequence). The CDR3 consists of 15 residues. As DNA, the CDR3 is TGTGCCAGCAGTTGGGACAGGGGGCGCGATCAGCCCCAGCATTTT. This gives the protein CASSWDRGRDQPQHF.

The chain is built from TRBV5-6 and TRBJ1-1; D is uncertain. The CDR3 is made up of 12 amino acids. Trimming took 2 bases from V and 4 from J, leaving 6 bases between them. CDR1 is SGHDT, CDR2 YYEEEE, per germline. The chain's CDR3 is CASSLVGTEAFF. The CDR3 DNA is TGTGCCAGCAGCTTAGTTGGCACTGAAGCTTTCTTT.

The chain employs TRBV7-9 and TRBJ2-1; 7 bases fit TRBD1. Per germline, CDR1 SEHNR and CDR2 FQNEAQ (reference sequence). The CDR3 contains 15 residues. The trim removed 8 bases at V and 4 bases at J, leaving 11 bases unmatched. The CDR3 spells CASQSDREIYNEQFF. The DNA for the CDR3 is TGTGCCAGCCAGTCCGACAGGGAGATATACAATGAGCAGTTCTTC. The variable domain in full, completed from reference TRBV7-9 and TRBJ2-1, reads DTGVSQNPRHKITKRGQNVTFRCDPISEHNRLYWYRQTLGQGPEFLTYFQNEAQLEKSRLLSDRFSAERPKGSFSTLEIQRTEQGDSAMYLCASQSDREIYNEQFFGPGTRLTVL.

The chain employs TRBV4-2 and TRBJ2-3, with 12 bases aligning to TRBD2. The CDR3 spans 16 residues. Trimming took 4 bases from V and 6 from J; bases not matched to a gene: 8. Germline values: CDR1 LGHNA, CDR2 YNFKEQ. This CDR3 reads CASSLLLAGGEDTQYF. CDR3 DNA sequence: TGTGCCAGCAGCCTGCTTCTAGCGGGGGGGGAGGATACGCAGTATTTT.

The chain couples TRBV2 to TRBJ1-3, with a tentative D call TRBD1 (5 bases). The CDR3 consists of 15 residues. Trimming removed 5 bases at V and 0 bases at J, with 11 bases between. CDR1 and CDR2 from the germline V gene are SNHLY and FYNNEI. The DNA for the CDR3 is TGTGCCAGCAGTCGGACAAGCAGCTCTGGAAACACCATATATTTT. This encodes CASSRTSSSGNTIYF.